A single sample is the source of the 10 T cell receptor beta chains below, sequenced in a study of blood T cell repertoires in COVID-19. Generated by immunoSEQ multiplex PCR, the TCRdb table keeps only in-frame clones and is missing some. Altogether nearly 350,000 clones are present, 85% to 90% being singletons, with the ten largest covering more than 5%. Input material: peripheral blood. These receptors all stem from a woman between 50 and 59 years old with COVID-19, enrolled during active disease.

The CDR3 DNA reads as TGCAGCGTTGTTAACAGTGGCGTCCACGAGCAGTACTTC. It specifies CSVVNSGVHEQYF. The chain recombines TRBV29-1 with TRBJ2-7; D is unresolved. V was shortened by 4 bases and J by 5 bases, with 15 bases between the two germline ends. Germline V gene data show CDR1 as SQVTM and CDR2 as ANQGSEA. CDR3 size: 13 residues.

V is TRBV6-2 or TRBV6-3 and J is TRBJ1-5; D is uncertain. Trimming cost V 4 bases and J 9 bases, with 16 bases left between them. Germline V gene sequence: CDR1 MNHEY, CDR2 SVGEGT. The CDR3 spans 14 residues. The CDR3 nucleotides are TGTGCCAGCAGTTCCCCGGGGTCCGTTTCGCCCCAGCATTTT. Its protein is CASSSPGSVSPQHF.

The table lists this clone with many counts. V is TRBV27 and J is TRBJ2-1; the match to TRBD1 covers 7 bases. V lost 2 bases and J lost 7; bases outside the gene matches: 5. The CDR3 runs to 14 residues. CDR1 MNHEY and CDR2 SMNVEV come from the germline V gene (reference sequence). The CDR3 sequence is CASSLTGDLNEQFF. The CDR3 coding sequence is TGTGCCAGCAGTTTAACAGGGGATTTAAATGAGCAGTTCTTC.

This clone was counted between two and nine times. The rearrangement uses TRBV5-1 and TRBJ2-1; TRBD2 matches at 7 bases. The CDR3 spans 14 residues. Germline CDR1 SGHRS, CDR2 YFSETQ. J gave up 7 bases and V 1 base, and 5 bases lay outside the gene matches. The CDR3 sequence is CASSLLVGGNEQFF. The CDR3 nucleotides are TGCGCCAGCAGCTTGTTAGTGGGAGGGAATGAGCAGTTCTTC.

The CDR3 sequence is CASKRQVGNQPQHF. Written as DNA, the CDR3 is TGTGCCAGCAAGAGACAGGTCGGCAATCAGCCCCAGCATTTT. The chain employs TRBV2 and TRBJ1-5, with a possible D match to TRBD1 (6 bases). There are 14 residues in the CDR3. The V gene's germline CDR1 is SNHLY and CDR2 FYNNEI. Deletions cut 7 bases from V and 2 bases from J, with 12 bases between.

This chain links TRBV9 with TRBJ2-1; TRBD1 matches at 9 bases. V lost 6 bases, J lost 4 bases, and 8 bases stayed unmatched. This CDR3 contains 15 residues. The germline CDR1 and CDR2 sequences are SGDLS and YYNGEE. The CDR3: CASNHRGQGYNEQFF. The CDR3 coding sequence is TGTGCCAGCAACCATCGGGGACAGGGTTACAATGAGCAGTTCTTC.

The chain has TRBV9 and TRBJ2-5; 8 nucleotides agree with TRBD1. The CDR3 spans 14 residues. Germline CDR1 SGDLS, CDR2 YYNGEE. Trimming at V came to 2 bases and at J to 6 bases, leaving 6 bases not matched to a gene. The CDR3 loop is CASSVGQGGKTQYF. CDR3 nucleotide sequence: TGTGCCAGCAGCGTTGGACAGGGTGGAAAGACCCAGTACTTC. Full variable domain (missing parts from reference TRBV9 and TRBJ2-5): DSGVTQTPKHLITATGQRVTLRCSPRSGDLSVYWYQQSLDQGLQFLIQYYNGEERAKGNILERFSAQQFPDLHSELNLSSLELGDSALYFCASSVGQGGKTQYFGPGTRLLVL.

The V call is TRBV24-1, the J call TRBJ2-1; 7 bases are shared with TRBD2. After removal of 1 base from V and 0 bases from J, the junction contained 5 bases not matched to a gene. Looked up from germline, CDR1 is KGHDR and CDR2 is SFDVKD. CDR3 length: 17 amino acids. The DNA for the CDR3 is TGTGCCACCAGTGATTTCCCACGCGGGAGCTCCTACAATGAGCAGTTCTTC. It is translated as CATSDFPRGSSYNEQFF.

J is TRBJ2-1 and V is TRBV20-1; 7 bases are shared with TRBD2. Trimming at V came to 3 bases and at J to 2 bases, leaving 4 bases not matched to a gene. CDR3 size: 14 residues. Germline assignment: CDR1 DFQATT and CDR2 SNEGSKA (reference sequence). The CDR3 here is CSASSGRTYNEQFF. DNA of the CDR3: TGCAGTGCTAGTTCCGGGAGGACCTACAATGAGCAGTTCTTC.

The chain recombines TRBV19 with TRBJ2-1; 8 bases are shared with TRBD2. The length of the CDR3 is 15 residues. With V trimmed by 3 bases and J by 8 bases, 9 bases remained unmatched. From germline, CDR1 is LNHDA and CDR2 SQIVND (reference sequence). The CDR3, as DNA: TGTGCCAGTAGTATGGGCAGCGGGAGTAGGGATGAGCAGTTCTTC. This codes for CASSMGSGSRDEQFF.